This T cell receptor beta chain was captured in a study of cytomegalovirus exposure and HLA in healthy donors. The wider study: A prior analysis found 117 million unique TCR beta sequences from 150 million to 200 million T cells. Study observations and caveats: Across donors, presence/absence analyses took sequencing depth to be roughly uniform.

The donors comprised healthy bone marrow donors. The germline V gene encodes CDR1 SGHTA and CDR2 FQGNSA. This CDR3 has 18 amino acids. Trimming pared 5 bases from V and 3 bases from J, leaving 26 bases between. 13 Jbeta primers and 60 Vbeta primers were used for the PCR. In the original processing: A follow-up analysis tallied 70 million to 80 million unique TCR beta chains, roughly 10 million shared. TCRdb keeps only in-frame clones here, not all; method: immunoSEQ multiplex PCR. Clone size and V and J calls were adopted from that table, with D and trimming inferred from the DNA. Here the sample spans some 90,000 clones, 78% being singletons. With regard to this clone: Its antigen is unidentified.

The chain employs TRBV7-2 and TRBJ2-7, with D maybe TRBD2 (7 bases). The sample comprised PBMCs. The clonotype comes from a male donor in good health and CMV-seropositive. In nucleotides, the CDR3 is TGTGCCAGCAGCCGGGGGGCAATGAGACTAGCTGAAGACTACGAGCAGTACTTC. Its protein is CASSRGAMRLAEDYEQYF.